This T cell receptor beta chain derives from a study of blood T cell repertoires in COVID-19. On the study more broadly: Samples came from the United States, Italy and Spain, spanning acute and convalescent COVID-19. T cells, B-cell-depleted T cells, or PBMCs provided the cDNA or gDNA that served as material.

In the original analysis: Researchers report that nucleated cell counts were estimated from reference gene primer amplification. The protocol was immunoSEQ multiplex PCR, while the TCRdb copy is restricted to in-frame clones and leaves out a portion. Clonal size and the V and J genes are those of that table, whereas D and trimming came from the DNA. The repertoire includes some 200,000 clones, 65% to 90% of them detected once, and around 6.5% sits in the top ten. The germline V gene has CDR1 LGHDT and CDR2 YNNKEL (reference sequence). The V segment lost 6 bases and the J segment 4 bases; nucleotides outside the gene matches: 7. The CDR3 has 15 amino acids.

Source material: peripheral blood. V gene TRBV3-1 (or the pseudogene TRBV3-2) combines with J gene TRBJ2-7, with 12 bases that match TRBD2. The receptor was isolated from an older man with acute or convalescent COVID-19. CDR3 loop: CASRASGRALYEQYF. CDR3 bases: TGTGCCAGCAGAGCTAGCGGGAGGGCCTTATACGAGCAGTACTTC.